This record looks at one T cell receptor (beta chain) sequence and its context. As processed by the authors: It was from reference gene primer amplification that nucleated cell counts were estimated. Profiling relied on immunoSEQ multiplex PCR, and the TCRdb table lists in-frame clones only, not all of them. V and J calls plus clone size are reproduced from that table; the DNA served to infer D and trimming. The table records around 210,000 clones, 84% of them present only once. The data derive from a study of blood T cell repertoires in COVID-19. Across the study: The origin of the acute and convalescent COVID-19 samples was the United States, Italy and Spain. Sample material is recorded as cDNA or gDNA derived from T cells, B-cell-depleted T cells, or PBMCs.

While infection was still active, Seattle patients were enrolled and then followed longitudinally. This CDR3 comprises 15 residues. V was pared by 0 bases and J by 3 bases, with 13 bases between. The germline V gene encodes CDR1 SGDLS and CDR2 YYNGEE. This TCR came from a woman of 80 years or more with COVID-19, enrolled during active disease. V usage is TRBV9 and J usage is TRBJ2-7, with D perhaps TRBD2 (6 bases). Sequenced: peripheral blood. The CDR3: CASSVDGSHFYEQYF. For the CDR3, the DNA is TGTGCCAGCAGCGTAGACGGGAGTCACTTCTACGAGCAGTACTTC.